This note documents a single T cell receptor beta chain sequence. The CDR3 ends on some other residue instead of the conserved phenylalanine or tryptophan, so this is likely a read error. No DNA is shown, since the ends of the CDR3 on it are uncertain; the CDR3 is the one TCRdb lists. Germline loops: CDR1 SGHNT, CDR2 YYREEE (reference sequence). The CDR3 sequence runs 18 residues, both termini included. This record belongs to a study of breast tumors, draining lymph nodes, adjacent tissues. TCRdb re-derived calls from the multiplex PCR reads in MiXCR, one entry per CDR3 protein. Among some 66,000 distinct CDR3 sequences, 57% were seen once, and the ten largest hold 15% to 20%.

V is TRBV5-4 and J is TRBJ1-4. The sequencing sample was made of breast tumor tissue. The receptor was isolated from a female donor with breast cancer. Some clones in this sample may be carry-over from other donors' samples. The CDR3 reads CASSLSSGGPQETQYFGP.